The 12 T cell receptor beta chains given below trace back to one sample, sequenced in a study of shared clonotypes between healthy human individuals. Sequencing used immunoSEQ multiplex PCR; TCRdb keeps in-frame clones, though not all of them. The sample contains roughly 1,800,000 clones, about 95% of which appear only once. Selected positively for CCR7 and CD45RO-negative, naive CD8 cells excluded terminally differentiated effector memory CD45RA+ cells. The sample consisted of naive CD8+ T cells sorted from blood. These TCRs come from a man aged 18 to 30 in good health.

This clone was detected once. This chain links TRBV9 with TRBJ2-7, with D perhaps given as TRBD1 or TRBD2 (5 bases each). CDR3 size: 14 residues. Trimming stripped 4 bases from V and 3 bases from J, with 14 bases between. CDR1 and CDR2 (germline): SGDLS, YYNGEE. CDR3 bases: TGTGCCAGCAGCATGTGGGACGGTGACTACGAGCAGTACTTC. Its translation is CASSMWDGDYEQYF.

The J gene is TRBJ1-2, the V gene TRBV29-1; D is perhaps TRBD1 (6 bases). V was clipped by 0 bases and J by 2 bases, with 10 bases between them. The CDR3 totals 14 residues. CDR1 is SQVTM and CDR2 is ANQGSEA in the germline V gene. CDR3 amino acids: CSVEDPQGNYGYTF. The DNA for the CDR3 is TGCAGCGTTGAAGATCCACAGGGCAACTATGGCTACACCTTC.

The chain is built from TRBV4-2 and TRBJ2-7, with D unclear. V was trimmed by 1 base and J by 4 bases, leaving 11 bases between them. This CDR3 contains 14 residues. Germline-derived CDR1 and CDR2 are LGHNA and YNFKEQ. CDR3 DNA sequence: TGTGCCAGCAGCCAAGGCCCGGATGGTTACGAGCAGTACTTC. This translates into CASSQGPDGYEQYF.

The chain is built from TRBV9 and TRBJ2-1, with 11 bases that match TRBD2. There are 14 residues in the CDR3. Unmatched junction bases numbered 4, after V lost 2 bases and J lost 9 bases. Germline values: CDR1 SGDLS, CDR2 YYNGEE. In DNA, the CDR3 is TGTGCCAGCAGCGTGATTAGCGGGGGGGCTGAGCAGTTCTTC. This codes for CASSVISGGAEQFF.

About this clone itself: Within the sample, other DNA sequences also encode this same CDR3. The chain combines TRBV5-6 with TRBJ2-2, with D unresolved. Trimming stripped 0 bases from V and 5 bases from J, with 5 bases between. CDR3 length: 13 residues. Germline V gene sequence: CDR1 SGHDT, CDR2 YYEEEE. CDR3 bases: TGTGCCAGCAGCTTGGCGGTAACCGGGGAGCTGTTTTTT. Translating gives CASSLAVTGELFF.

The rearrangement joins TRBV5-4 to TRBJ2-2; no reliable D call. The CDR3 length is 12 residues. CDR1 and CDR2 (germline): SGHNT, YYREEE (reference sequence). V dropped 3 bases and J dropped 5 bases, with 5 bases sitting between them. CDR3 in amino acids: CASSSETGELFF. The DNA for the CDR3 is TGTGCCAGCAGCTCGGAGACCGGGGAGCTGTTTTTT. The entire variable domain, with the rest obtained from reference TRBV5-4 and TRBJ2-2, is as follows: ETGVTQSPTHLIKTRGQQVTLRCSSQSGHNTVSWYQQALGQGPQFIFQYYREEENGRGNFPPRFSGLQFPNYSSELNVNALELDDSALYLCASSSETGELFFGEGSRLTVL.

The V call is TRBV5-4, the J call TRBJ2-1; D unresolved. Trimming shortened V by 4 bases and J by 1 base, and 12 bases separated the two germline ends. Germline V gives CDR1 SGHNT, CDR2 YYREEE (reference sequence). The CDR3 spans 15 residues. CDR3 DNA sequence: TGTGCCAGCAGCCCTGACTGGGGTTCCTACAATGAGCAGTTCTTC. Translated, it gives CASSPDWGSYNEQFF. Combining the CDR3 with reference TRBV5-4 and TRBJ2-1 gives the whole variable domain ETGVTQSPTHLIKTRGQQVTLRCSSQSGHNTVSWYQQALGQGPQFIFQYYREEENGRGNFPPRFSGLQFPNYSSELNVNALELDDSALYLCASSPDWGSYNEQFFGPGTRLTVL.

V is TRBV6-5 and J is TRBJ2-3; unclear D gene. Trimming cost V 4 bases and J 2 bases, with 10 bases left between them. The CDR3 has 14 residues. Germline CDR1 MNHEY, CDR2 SVGAGI. This CDR3 reads CASSFWPVTDTQYF. CDR3 bases: TGTGCCAGCAGTTTTTGGCCTGTCACAGATACGCAGTATTTT.

This chain connects TRBV7-6 to TRBJ2-3, with TRBD2 matching over 13 bases. Germline V gene data show CDR1 as SGHVS and CDR2 as FNYEAQ. The J segment lost 0 bases and the V segment lost 0 bases, leaving 9 bases of the junction unmatched. The CDR3 length is 20 residues. CDR3 bases: TGTGCCAGCAGCTTAGCAACTAGCGGGAGGGCCAAGTACAGCACAGATACGCAGTATTTT. As protein: CASSLATSGRAKYSTDTQYF.

The rearrangement uses TRBV5-4 and TRBJ2-7; 11 bases fit TRBD1. The CDR3 length is 15 residues. J lost 1 base, V lost 5 bases, and 5 bases had no gene match. Germline V lookup: CDR1 SGHNT, CDR2 YYREEE (reference sequence). The CDR3 is CASRLGQGASYEQYF. In DNA form, the CDR3 reads TGTGCCAGCAGACTAGGACAGGGGGCTTCCTACGAGCAGTACTTC.

The chain employs TRBV27 and TRBJ2-1; 11 positions match TRBD2. This CDR3 is 13 amino acids long. V gave up 7 bases and J gave up 7 bases; unmatched junction bases: 3. The germline V gene has CDR1 MNHEY and CDR2 SMNVEV (reference sequence). Here the CDR3 DNA reads TGTGCCAGCAAGGGACTAGCGGATAATGAGCAGTTCTTC. Translation: CASKGLADNEQFF.

Only one count was recorded for this clone. CDR3 residues: CASSLEGHNQPQHF. The CDR3, as DNA: TGTGCCAGCAGCTTAGAGGGTCACAATCAGCCCCAGCATTTT. The V gene is TRBV11-2, the J gene TRBJ1-5, with no clear D. The V gene's germline CDR1 is SGHAT and CDR2 FQNNGV. The CDR3 contains 14 residues. The ends were cut back, 0 bases at V and 3 bases at J, with 6 bases in the middle.